The text below deals with one T cell receptor beta chain. Antigen specificity is unknown. This entry comes from a study of cytomegalovirus exposure and HLA in healthy donors. Study-wide results and caveats: Later analysis identified a missense DCLRE1C variant that was linked to TCR beta V- and J-gene trimming. The study labeled fewer than 200 TCR beta chains cytomegalovirus-associated.

It was with 60 Vbeta and 13 Jbeta primers that the PCR ran. Produced via immunoSEQ multiplex PCR; TCRdb's table is partial and in-frame only. This listing includes just over 80,000 clones. The specimen sequenced was PBMCs. The TCR originated in a woman aged 25 to 45 in good health and CMV-seronegative.

The CDR3 nucleotides read TGTGCCAGCAGCCCCGGACAGGAGTTCACTGAAGCTTTCTTT. Translating it yields CASSPGQEFTEAFF. The chain links TRBV13 to TRBJ1-1; 7 positions match TRBD1. CDR1 is PRHDT and CDR2 is FYEKMQ in the germline V gene (reference sequence). The ends lost 5 bases at V and 4 bases at J; junction bases unmatched: 7. CDR3 size: 14 residues.